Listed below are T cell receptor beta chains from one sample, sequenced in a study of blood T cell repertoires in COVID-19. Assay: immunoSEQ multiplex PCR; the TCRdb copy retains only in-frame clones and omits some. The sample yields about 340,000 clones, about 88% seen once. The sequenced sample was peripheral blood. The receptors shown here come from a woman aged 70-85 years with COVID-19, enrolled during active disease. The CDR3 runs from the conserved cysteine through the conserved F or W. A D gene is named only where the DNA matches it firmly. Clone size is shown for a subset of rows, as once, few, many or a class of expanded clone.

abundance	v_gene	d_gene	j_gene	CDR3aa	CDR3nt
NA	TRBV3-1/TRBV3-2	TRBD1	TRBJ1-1	CASRNVQDRYLNTEAFF	TGTGCCAGCAGGAACGTCCAGGACAGGTATTTGAACACTGAAGCTTTCTTT
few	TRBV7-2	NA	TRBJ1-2	CASLGGFYGYTF	TGTGCCAGCCTGGGGGGGTTCTATGGCTACACCTTC
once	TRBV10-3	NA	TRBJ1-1	CAISDPGSALGTEAFF	TGTGCCATCAGTGACCCAGGATCAGCCCTCGGCACTGAAGCTTTCTTT
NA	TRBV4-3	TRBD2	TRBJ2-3	CASSQDTSGGVDTQYF	TGCGCCAGCAGCCAAGATACCAGCGGGGGAGTGGATACGCAGTATTTT
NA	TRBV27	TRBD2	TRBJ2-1	CASSPWTSGGNEQFF	TGTGCCAGCAGTCCTTGGACTAGCGGGGGCAATGAGCAGTTCTTC
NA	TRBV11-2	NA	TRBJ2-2	CASSLVGGARTGTVGELFF	TGTGCCAGCAGCTTAGTTGGGGGGGCCCGGACAGGGACCGTCGGGGAGCTGTTTTTT
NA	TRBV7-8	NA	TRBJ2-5	CASSLVQGLETQYF	TGTGCCAGCAGCTTAGTTCAGGGGTTGGAGACCCAGTACTTC
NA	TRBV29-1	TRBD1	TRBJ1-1	CSVTDRVTEAFF	TGCAGCGTTACCGACAGGGTCACTGAAGCTTTCTTT
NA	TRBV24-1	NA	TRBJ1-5	CATGQQDNQPQHF	TGTGCCACCGGCCAACAGGACAATCAGCCCCAGCATTTT
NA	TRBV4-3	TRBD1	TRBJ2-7	CASSQDTFRTGVSYEQYF	TGCGCCAGCAGCCAGGACACCTTCAGGACAGGGGTGTCCTACGAGCAGTACTTC
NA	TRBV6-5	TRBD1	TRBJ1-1	CASSLSGTANTEAFF	TGTGCCAGCAGTCTTTCCGGGACAGCCAACACTGAAGCTTTCTTT
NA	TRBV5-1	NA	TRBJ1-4	CASSLGWSNEKLFF	TGCGCCAGCAGCTTGGGTTGGAGTAATGAAAAACTGTTTTTT
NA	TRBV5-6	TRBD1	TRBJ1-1	CASSPQTGAEIDTEAFF	TGTGCCAGCAGCCCACAGACAGGGGCGGAGATTGACACTGAAGCTTTCTTT
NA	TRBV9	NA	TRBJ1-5	CASSVGGGDDSNQPQHF	TGTGCCAGCAGCGTAGGGGGAGGGGACGATAGCAATCAGCCCCAGCATTTT
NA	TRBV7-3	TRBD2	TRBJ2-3	CASSSRGGGTDTQYF	TGTGCCAGCAGCTCGCGGGGGGGTGGCACAGATACGCAGTATTTT
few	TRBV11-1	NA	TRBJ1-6	CASSLFGVGSPLHF	TGTGCCAGCAGCTTATTCGGGGTAGGATCACCCCTCCACTTT